This is a list of T cell receptor beta chains from one sample in a study of blood T cell repertoires in COVID-19. Here immunoSEQ multiplex PCR was the method, and the copy in TCRdb shows in-frame clones only, minus some. The repertoire consists of about 310,000 clones, with around 90% occurring once and the leading ten covering under 1.1%. The sequencing sample was made of peripheral blood. The receptors originated from a woman aged 40 to 50 with COVID-19, enrolled during active disease. CDR3s include the opening cysteine and the closing phenylalanine or tryptophan. Each record gives: V gene, J gene, clone size, D gene, CDR3 DNA, CDR3 protein. D genes are given only for firm matches. Clone size is given for some rows only: seen once, a few or many times, or a class if the clone is expanded.

TRBV6-5,TRBJ2-3,.,TRBD2,TGTGCCAGCAGAGTAGCGGGGGGGCATATAACGCAGTATTTT,CASRVAGGHITQYF
TRBV18,TRBJ1-1,.,TRBD1,TGTGCCAGCTCACCCGATCCGGGACAGGGTCTGGCTGAAGCTTTCTTT,CASSPDPGQGLAEAFF
TRBV27,TRBJ2-1,few,TRBD1,TGTGCCAGCAGTCCTAAGGACAGGCCAGGCGATGAGCAGTTCTTC,CASSPKDRPGDEQFF
TRBV5-5,TRBJ2-2,.,TRBD2,TGTGCCAGCAGGATCGTCCTAGCGGGAAGCCTGGGGGAGCTGTTTTTT,CASRIVLAGSLGELFF
TRBV5-1,TRBJ2-7,once,TRBD1,TGCGCCAGCAGCTTGACAGGACAGGGCCTACGAGAACAGTACTTC,CASSLTGQGLREQYF
TRBV11-2,TRBJ1-2,.,.,TGTGCCAGCAGCTTAATATCGGCTAACTATGGCTACACCTTC,CASSLISANYGYTF
TRBV6-5,TRBJ1-2,.,TRBD1,TGTGCCAGCAGTTACCCAGGGGGCTATGGCTACACCTTC,CASSYPGGYGYTF
TRBV6-2/TRBV6-3,TRBJ2-7,.,.,TGTGCCAGCAGTTACGGGCCCGGGGACAAGTACGAGCAGTACTTC,CASSYGPGDKYEQYF
TRBV7-2,TRBJ2-5,.,TRBD1,TGTGCCAGCAGCTTAGGGGACAGGGGTTCTCAAGAGACCCAGTACTTC,CASSLGDRGSQETQYF
TRBV3-1/TRBV3-2,TRBJ1-5,.,.,TGTGACACGGCGGGGGGCAATCAGCCCCAGCATTTT,CDTAGGNQPQHF
TRBV10-3,TRBJ1-1,.,.,TGTGCCATCAGTGCCGGGACAACTGAAGCTTTCTTT,CAISAGTTEAFF
TRBV7-9,TRBJ2-5,.,.,TGTGCCAGCAGCCCATACGGGAGCCCCCAGGGGACCCAGTACTTC,CASSPYGSPQGTQYF
TRBV7-3,TRBJ1-2,.,TRBD1,TGTGCCAGCAGCTCAGAGACAGGGAACTCGGGTGGCTACACCTTC,CASSSETGNSGGYTF
TRBV18,TRBJ1-2,.,TRBD1,TGTGCCAGCTTACCATCACAGGGGATGGGTGGCTACACCTTC,CASLPSQGMGGYTF
TRBV5-1,TRBJ2-6,few,.,TGCGCCAGCAGCCCTGTGGGCTCCCACTCTGGGGCCAACGTCCTGACTTTC,CASSPVGSHSGANVLTF
TRBV28,TRBJ1-6,.,TRBD1,TGTGCCAGCAGTTTAACAGGGGCTTATTCACCCCTCCACTTT,CASSLTGAYSPLHF
TRBV11-3,TRBJ1-3,.,.,TGTGCCAGCAGCTTAGGAGGCTCTGGAAACACCATATATTTT,CASSLGGSGNTIYF
TRBV5-8,TRBJ1-6,.,TRBD1,TGTGCCAGCAGCGCCGCCGGGACAGGGGATTCACCCCTCCACTTT,CASSAAGTGDSPLHF
TRBV5-5,TRBJ1-3,.,TRBD1,TGTGCCAGCAGCTTGGTAACAGGGGGCATAACTGGAAACACCATATATTTT,CASSLVTGGITGNTIYF
TRBV7-9,TRBJ2-1,.,TRBD2,TGTGCCAGCAGCACGGGACTAGCGGGGCCCTACAATGAGCAGTTCTTC,CASSTGLAGPYNEQFF
TRBV15,TRBJ2-7,.,TRBD2,TGTGCCACCAGCAGAGGGGGCAGCGGGAGGCAGAACGAGCAGTACTTC,CATSRGGSGRQNEQYF
TRBV18,TRBJ1-1,.,.,TGTGCCAGCTCACTACTAGGAGGGTTGACTCTAGACCCTGAAGCTTTCTTT,CASSLLGGLTLDPEAFF
TRBV28,TRBJ1-5,.,.,TGTGCCAGCAGTTCCCCTCTCCCGGGGAGCAATCAGCCCCAGCATTTT,CASSSPLPGSNQPQHF
TRBV10-3,TRBJ1-2,.,.,TGTGCCATCAGTGAATCGAGGGACTATGGCTACACCTTC,CAISESRDYGYTF
TRBV10-3,TRBJ2-5,few,TRBD1,TGTGCCATCAGTTCAGGGGGCCAAGAGACCCAGTACTTC,CAISSGGQETQYF
TRBV5-4,TRBJ2-5,.,.,TGTGCCAGCAGCTTGGGGACACTATACCAAGAGACCCAGTACTTC,CASSLGTLYQETQYF
TRBV6-5,TRBJ1-1,once,TRBD1,TGTGCCAGCAGATTACAGGGGGCGGCTGAAGCTTTCTTT,CASRLQGAAEAFF
TRBV5-4,TRBJ2-1,.,TRBD2,TGTGCCAGCAGCTCCCGAATGTTGGGCGGGGGGGCCCATGAGCAGTTCTTC,CASSSRMLGGGAHEQFF
TRBV19,TRBJ2-2,.,TRBD1,TGTGCCAGTAGGCGGGACAGGGACACCGGGGAGCTGTTTTTT,CASRRDRDTGELFF
TRBV7-8,TRBJ2-5,.,.,TGTGCCAGCAGCTTAGGTGCGGTTCAAGAGACCCAGTACTTC,CASSLGAVQETQYF
TRBV20-1,TRBJ2-5,.,.,TGCAGTGCTAGTCGAACCGGAGGGAAGGAGACCCAGTACTTC,CSASRTGGKETQYF
TRBV7-2,TRBJ2-1,.,TRBD1,TGTGCCAGCAGCTTAACAGGGGTAAGCAATGAGCAGTTCTTC,CASSLTGVSNEQFF
TRBV5-4,TRBJ1-2,.,.,TGTGCCAGCAGGTGGTGGGAACAGGAAACTAACTATGGCTACACCTTC,CASRWWEQETNYGYTF
TRBV15,TRBJ2-7,.,.,TGTGCCACCAGCAGAGAAAGCAGGCTGACCTACGAGCAGTACTTC,CATSRESRLTYEQYF
TRBV6-5,TRBJ1-2,.,.,TGTGCCAGCAGTTCGGACAGCGGTTACACCTTC,CASSSDSGYTF
TRBV7-2,TRBJ2-2,.,TRBD2,TGTGCCAGCAGCTTAGGGCGTCGGGGGGCGAACACCGGGGAGCTGTTTTTT,CASSLGRRGANTGELFF
TRBV23-1,TRBJ2-3,.,TRBD2,TGCGCCAGCAGTCATTATGTTTACAGCGGGGGGTATAGAGATACGCAGTATTTT,CASSHYVYSGGYRDTQYF
TRBV6-6,TRBJ2-5,few,TRBD2,TGTGCCAGCAACAATAGAGCGGGAGGAGAAGAGACCCAGTACTTC,CASNNRAGGEETQYF
TRBV4-3,TRBJ1-1,.,TRBD1,TGCGCCAGCAGCAATCGGGACAGGAACACTGAAGCTTTCTTT,CASSNRDRNTEAFF
TRBV5-1,TRBJ1-5,.,.,TGCGCCAGCAGCATAACGGGGTCGCCCCAGCATTTT,CASSITGSPQHF
TRBV27,TRBJ1-4,.,.,TGTGCCAGCAGTTCCAACAGGGATGGGAATGAAAAACTGTTTTTT,CASSSNRDGNEKLFF
TRBV28,TRBJ1-2,.,TRBD1,TGTGCCAGCATCCCAGGGGACAGGGGGTCTTCCTATGGCTACACCTTC,CASIPGDRGSSYGYTF
TRBV6-2/TRBV6-3,TRBJ2-7,.,TRBD1,TGTGCCAGCAGTTACTCACTGCGTAATCGAGTGGACAGGGGCTACGAGCAGTACTTC,CASSYSLRNRVDRGYEQYF
TRBV4-3,TRBJ1-2,.,.,TGCGCCAGCAGCCAAGTTGGGGCATCGGGGGCTAACTATGGCTACACCTTC,CASSQVGASGANYGYTF
TRBV19,TRBJ1-2,.,.,TGTGCCAGTAGTATAATCCAGGGCTATGGCTACACCTTC,CASSIIQGYGYTF
TRBV7-3,TRBJ2-2,.,.,TGTGCCAGCAGTCCACTAGCTGTGAACACCGGGGAGCTGTTTTTT,CASSPLAVNTGELFF
TRBV25-1,TRBJ1-1,.,.,TGTGCCAGCAGGGAGAAGACAGGTGTGAACACTGAAGCTTTCTTT,CASREKTGVNTEAFF
TRBV27,TRBJ1-1,.,TRBD1,TGTGCCAGCAGAAAGACAGGGCTGGGGAACACTGAAGCTTTCTTT,CASRKTGLGNTEAFF
TRBV14,TRBJ1-4,.,.,TGTGCCAGCAGCCGAGGGTCTGAAAAACTGTTTTTT,CASSRGSEKLFF
TRBV30,TRBJ1-1,.,.,TGTGCCTGGAGTGGAGGTTTAGGCACTGAAGCTTTCTTT,CAWSGGLGTEAFF
TRBV24-1,TRBJ2-2,.,TRBD2,TGTGCCACCAGTGATTTGCCGCTAGCGGGCCCGCCTTTTAACACCGGGGAGCTGTTTTTT,CATSDLPLAGPPFNTGELFF
TRBV27,TRBJ2-7,.,.,TGTGCCAGCAGTTTAGGGACAATCTACGAGCAGTACTTC,CASSLGTIYEQYF
TRBV18,TRBJ2-2,.,TRBD1,TGTGCCAGCTCACCTCGACAGGGGGCTACCGGGGAGCTGTTTTTT,CASSPRQGATGELFF
TRBV23-1,TRBJ2-2,.,.,TGCGCCAGCAGTCAAATCTGGGGAATGGGGGCGGCCGGGGAGCTGTTTTTT,CASSQIWGMGAAGELFF
TRBV2,TRBJ1-4,.,.,TGTGCCAACGGGGTCGGTGAAAAACTGTTTTTT,CANGVGEKLFF
TRBV7-3,TRBJ2-1,once,.,TGTGCCAGCGCGGGGAACCTCTACAATGAGCAGTTCTTC,CASAGNLYNEQFF
TRBV15,TRBJ2-7,.,.,TGTGCCACCAGCAGAGGGGCACAGAGCTCCTACGAGCAGTACTTC,CATSRGAQSSYEQYF